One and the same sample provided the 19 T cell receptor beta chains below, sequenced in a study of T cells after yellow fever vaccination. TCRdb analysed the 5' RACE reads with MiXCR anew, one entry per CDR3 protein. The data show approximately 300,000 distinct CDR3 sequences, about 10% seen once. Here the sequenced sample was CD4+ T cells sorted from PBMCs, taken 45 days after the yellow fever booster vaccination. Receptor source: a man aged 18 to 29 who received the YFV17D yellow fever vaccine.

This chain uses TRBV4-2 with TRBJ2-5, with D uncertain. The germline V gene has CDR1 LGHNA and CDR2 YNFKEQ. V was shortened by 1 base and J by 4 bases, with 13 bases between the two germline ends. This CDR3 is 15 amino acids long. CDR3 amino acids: CASSQGLTGRETQYF. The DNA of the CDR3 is TGTGCCAGCAGCCAAGGTCTGACGGGCCGAGAGACCCAGTACTTC.

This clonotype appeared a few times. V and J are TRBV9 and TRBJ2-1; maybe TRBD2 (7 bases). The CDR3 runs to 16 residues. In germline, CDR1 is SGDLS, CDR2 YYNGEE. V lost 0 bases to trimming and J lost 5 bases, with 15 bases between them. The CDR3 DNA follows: TGTGCCAGCAGCGTAGGCGGGGGCCTCGGGGACAATGAGCAGTTCTTC. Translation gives CASSVGGGLGDNEQFF.

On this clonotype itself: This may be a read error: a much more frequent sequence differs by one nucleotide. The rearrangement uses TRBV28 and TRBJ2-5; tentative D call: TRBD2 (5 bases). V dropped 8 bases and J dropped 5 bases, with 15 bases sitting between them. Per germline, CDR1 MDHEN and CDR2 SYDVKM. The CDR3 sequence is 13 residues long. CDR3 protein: CASGSGVYETQYF. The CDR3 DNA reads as TGTGCCAGCGGTTCCGGGGTCTATGAGACCCAGTACTTC. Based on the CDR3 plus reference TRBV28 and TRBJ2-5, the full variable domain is DVKVTQSSRYLVKRTGEKVFLECVQDMDHENMFWYRQDPGLGLRLIYFSYDVKMKEKGDIPEGYSVSREKKERFSLILESASTNQTSMYLCASGSGVYETQYFGPGTRLLVL.

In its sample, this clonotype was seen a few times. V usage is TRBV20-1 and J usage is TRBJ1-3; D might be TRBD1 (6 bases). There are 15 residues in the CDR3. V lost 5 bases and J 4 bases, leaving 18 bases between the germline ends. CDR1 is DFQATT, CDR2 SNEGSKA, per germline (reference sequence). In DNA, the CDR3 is TGCAGTGCTGCCCCCCGCAGGGGCCCAGGAAACACCATATATTTT. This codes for CSAAPRRGPGNTIYF.

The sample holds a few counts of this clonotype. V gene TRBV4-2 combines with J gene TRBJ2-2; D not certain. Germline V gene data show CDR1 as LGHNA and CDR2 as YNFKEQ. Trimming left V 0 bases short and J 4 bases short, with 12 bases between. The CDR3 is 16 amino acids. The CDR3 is CASSQEVSQITGELFF. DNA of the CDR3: TGTGCCAGCAGCCAAGAAGTCAGCCAAATCACCGGGGAGCTGTTTTTT.

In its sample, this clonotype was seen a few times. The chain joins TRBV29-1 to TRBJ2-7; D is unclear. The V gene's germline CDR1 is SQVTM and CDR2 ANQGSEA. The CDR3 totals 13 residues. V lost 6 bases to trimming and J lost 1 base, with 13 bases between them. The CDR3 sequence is CSVARSSSYEQYF. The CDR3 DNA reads TGCAGCGTCGCGCGGAGTAGTTCCTACGAGCAGTACTTC.

This CDR3 reads CASSFSSYGYTF. DNA of the CDR3: TGTGCCAGCAGTTTCTCTTCCTATGGCTACACCTTC. This chain uses TRBV12-3 or TRBV12-4 with TRBJ1-2; D unresolved. The CDR3 spans 12 residues. Trimming took off 3 bases at V and 4 bases at J, with 6 bases between the two ends.

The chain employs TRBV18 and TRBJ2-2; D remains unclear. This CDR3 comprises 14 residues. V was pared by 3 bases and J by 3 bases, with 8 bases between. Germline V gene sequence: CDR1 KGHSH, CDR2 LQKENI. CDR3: CASSPLVDTGELFF. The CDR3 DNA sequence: TGTGCCAGCTCACCCCTTGTGGACACCGGGGAGCTGTTTTTT.

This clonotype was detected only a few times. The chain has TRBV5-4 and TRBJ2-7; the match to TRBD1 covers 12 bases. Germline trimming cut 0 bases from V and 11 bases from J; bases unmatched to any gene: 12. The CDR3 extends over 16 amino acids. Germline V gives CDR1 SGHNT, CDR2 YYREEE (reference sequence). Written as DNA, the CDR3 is TGTGCCAGCAGCTTGGCCCGGGACAGGGGGCGCAGAGGGAAGTACTTC. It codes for CASSLARDRGRRGKYF.

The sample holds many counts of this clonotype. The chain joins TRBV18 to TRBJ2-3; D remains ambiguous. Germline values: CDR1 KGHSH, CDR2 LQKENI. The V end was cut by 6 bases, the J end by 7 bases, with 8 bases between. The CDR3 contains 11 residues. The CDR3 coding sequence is TGTGCCAGCTCCCTTAGGAATACGCAGTATTTT. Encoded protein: CASSLRNTQYF. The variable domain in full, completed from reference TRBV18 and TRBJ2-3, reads NAGVMQNPRHLVRRRGQEARLRCSPMKGHSHVYWYRQLPEEGLKFMVYLQKENIIDESGMPKERFSAEFPKEGPSILRIQQVVRGDSAAYFCASSLRNTQYFGPGTRLTVL.

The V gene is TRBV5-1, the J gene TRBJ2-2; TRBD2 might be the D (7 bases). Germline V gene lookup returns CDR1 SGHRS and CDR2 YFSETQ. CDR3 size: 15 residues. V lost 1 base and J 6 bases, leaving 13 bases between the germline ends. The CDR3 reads CASSLSPGGSGELFF. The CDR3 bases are TGCGCCAGCAGCTTGTCGCCGGGGGGCTCCGGGGAGCTGTTTTTT.

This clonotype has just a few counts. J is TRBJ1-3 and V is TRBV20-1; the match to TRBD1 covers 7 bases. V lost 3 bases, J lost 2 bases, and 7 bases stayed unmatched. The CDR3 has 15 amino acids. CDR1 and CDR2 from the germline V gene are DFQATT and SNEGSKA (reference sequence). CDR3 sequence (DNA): TGCAGTGCTAGGGTTACCACAGGGGCTGGAAACACCATATATTTT. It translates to CSARVTTGAGNTIYF.

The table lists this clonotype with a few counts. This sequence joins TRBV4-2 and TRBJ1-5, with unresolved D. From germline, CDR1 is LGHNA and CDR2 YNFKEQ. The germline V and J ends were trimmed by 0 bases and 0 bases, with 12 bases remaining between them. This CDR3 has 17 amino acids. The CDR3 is CASSQEASAGSNQPQHF. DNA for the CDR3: TGTGCCAGCAGCCAAGAGGCCTCTGCAGGTAGCAATCAGCCCCAGCATTTT.

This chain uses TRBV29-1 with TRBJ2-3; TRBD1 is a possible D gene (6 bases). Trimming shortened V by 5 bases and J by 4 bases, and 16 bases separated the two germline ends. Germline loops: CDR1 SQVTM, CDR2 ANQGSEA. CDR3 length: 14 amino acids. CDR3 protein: CSVQGFLVADTQYF. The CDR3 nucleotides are TGCAGCGTTCAGGGGTTTTTGGTCGCAGATACGCAGTATTTT.

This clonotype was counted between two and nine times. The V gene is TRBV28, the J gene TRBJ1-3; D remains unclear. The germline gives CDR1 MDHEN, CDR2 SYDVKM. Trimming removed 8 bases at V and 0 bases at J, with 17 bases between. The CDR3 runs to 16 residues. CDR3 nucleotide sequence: TGTGCCAGCTATACCCGAGCGTTGAGCTCTGGAAACACCATATATTTT. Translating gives CASYTRALSSGNTIYF.

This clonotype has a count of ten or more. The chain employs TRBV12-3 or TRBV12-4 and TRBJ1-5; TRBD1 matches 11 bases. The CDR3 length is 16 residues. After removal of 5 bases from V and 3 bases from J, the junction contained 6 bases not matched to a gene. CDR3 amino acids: CASSQGQGVLNQPQHF. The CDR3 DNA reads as TGTGCCAGCAGTCAGGGACAGGGGGTCCTCAATCAGCCCCAGCATTTT.

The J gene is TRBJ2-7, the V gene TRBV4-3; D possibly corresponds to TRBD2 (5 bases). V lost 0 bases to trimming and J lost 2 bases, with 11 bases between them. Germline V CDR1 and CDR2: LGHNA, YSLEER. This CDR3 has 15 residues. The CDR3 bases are TGCGCCAGCAGCCAAGAAGCTAGCACCGCCTACGAGCAGTACTTC. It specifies CASSQEASTAYEQYF.

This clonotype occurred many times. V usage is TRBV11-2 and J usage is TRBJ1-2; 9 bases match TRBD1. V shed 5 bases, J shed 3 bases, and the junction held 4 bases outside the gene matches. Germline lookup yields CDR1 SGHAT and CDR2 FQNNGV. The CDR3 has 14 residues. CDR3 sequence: CASSADRGHYGYTF. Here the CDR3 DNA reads TGTGCCAGCAGCGCGGACAGGGGCCACTATGGCTACACCTTC.

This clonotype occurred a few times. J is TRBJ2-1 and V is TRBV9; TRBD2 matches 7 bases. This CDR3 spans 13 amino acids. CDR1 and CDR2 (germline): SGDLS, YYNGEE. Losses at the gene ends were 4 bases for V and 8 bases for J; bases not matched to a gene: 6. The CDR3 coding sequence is TGTGCCAGCAGCCCAGCGGGGTGGTATGAGCAGTTCTTC. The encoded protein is CASSPAGWYEQFF.